The clone carrying this T cell receptor beta chain has just one count. This specimen comes from a study of blood T cell repertoires in COVID-19. The wider study: The origin of the acute and convalescent COVID-19 samples was the United States, Italy and Spain.

CDR1 is LGHDT and CDR2 is YNNKEL in the germline V gene (reference sequence). This CDR3 comprises 15 residues. Trimming stripped 1 base from V and 0 bases from J, with 9 bases between. Measured with immunoSEQ multiplex PCR; TCRdb has only the in-frame clones, and not every one. Seen here are under 250,000 clones, approximately 83% observed once, and the top ten hold approximately 3.6%. This TCR was sampled from a woman in her sixties who had recovered from COVID-19. The chain uses TRBV3-1 (or the pseudogene TRBV3-2) and TRBJ1-1; the D gene is possibly TRBD1 (6 bases). Specimen: PBMCs or T cells enriched from blood (not recorded which). CDR3 sequence reads: CASSQGSGVNTEAFF. The CDR3 DNA reads TGTGCCAGCAGCCAAGGATCAGGGGTGAACACTGAAGCTTTCTTT.